These 2 T cell receptor beta chains share one sample of origin, sequenced in a study of blood T cells in healthy people across ages. Primers used in a second PCR of roughly 6 to 12 cycles were a sample-barcoded 5' primer and a J-beta primer mix. TCRdb re-derived calls from the 5' RACE reads in MiXCR, one entry per CDR3 protein. The sample shows 1.5 million to 2 million distinct CDR3 sequences, 40% to 55% of them seen only once. The sample taken for sequencing was blood. These receptors came from a woman between 40 and 50 years old in good health.

Turning to this clonotype: The junction shows a germline mismatch at one end, possibly a read error. V usage is TRBV7-2 and J usage is TRBJ2-4; D is undetermined. Germline-derived CDR1 and CDR2 are SGHTA and FQGNSA. This CDR3 is built from 16 residues. This CDR3 is CASSLVFELSKDIQYF. Written as DNA, the CDR3 is TGTGCCAGCAGCTTAGTCTTTGAGTTGTCCAAAGACATTCAGTACTTC.

J is TRBJ2-3 and V is TRBV20-1, with 10 bases lining up with TRBD2. The length of the CDR3 is 14 residues. Germline V gene sequence: CDR1 DFQATT, CDR2 SNEGSKA (reference sequence). V shed 4 bases and J 6 bases; nucleotides not matched to a gene: 7. CDR3 region: CSAKSGGAGDTQYF. The DNA for the CDR3 is TGCAGTGCTAAGAGCGGGGGGGCCGGTGATACGCAGTATTTT.